This TCR beta chain was observed in a study of a mutant IDH1 vaccine in newly diagnosed glioma. Profiled with immunoSEQ multiplex PCR; TCRdb holds only in-frame clones, not every one. This table has 26,000 or so clones, roughly 80% appearing once. The CDR3 sequence is 15 residues long. Looked up from germline, CDR1 is MNHEY and CDR2 is SVGAGI. J lost 1 base, V lost 7 bases, and 9 bases had no gene match. As to this clone: The antigen is unknown.

Time point meaning: week 35, safety follow-up. Doses comprised 300 ug of mutant IDH1 20-mer peptide each, plus topical imiquimod. The rearrangement uses TRBV6-5 and TRBJ1-1, with TRBD1 identical over 7 bases. The sequence came from a man in his thirties or forties with glioma. The sequencing used PBMCs, collected from a glioma patient whose treatment included an IDH1 peptide vaccine. This CDR3 reads CASTKGGQTNTEAFF. CDR3 coding DNA: TGTGCCAGCACCAAAGGGGGACAGACGAACACTGAAGCTTTCTTT.